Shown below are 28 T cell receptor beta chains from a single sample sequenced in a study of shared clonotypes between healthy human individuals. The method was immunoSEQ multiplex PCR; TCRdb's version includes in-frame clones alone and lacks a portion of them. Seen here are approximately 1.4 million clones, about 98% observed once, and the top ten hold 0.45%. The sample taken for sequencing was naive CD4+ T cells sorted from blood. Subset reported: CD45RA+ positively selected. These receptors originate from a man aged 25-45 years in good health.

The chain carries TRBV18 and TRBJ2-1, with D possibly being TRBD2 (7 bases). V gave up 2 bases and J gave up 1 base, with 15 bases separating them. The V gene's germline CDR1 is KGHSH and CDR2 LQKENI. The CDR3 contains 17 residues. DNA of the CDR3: TGTGCCAGCTCACCAAGGCCGGGGGGCGCGTCCTACAATGAGCAGTTCTTC. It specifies CASSPRPGGASYNEQFF.

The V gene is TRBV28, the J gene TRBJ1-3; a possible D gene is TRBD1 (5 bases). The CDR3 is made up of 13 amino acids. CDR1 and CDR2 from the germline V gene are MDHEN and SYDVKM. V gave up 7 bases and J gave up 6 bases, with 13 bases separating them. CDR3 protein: CASMSGLQNTIYF. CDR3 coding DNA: TGTGCCAGCATGTCGGGGCTACAAAACACCATATATTTT.

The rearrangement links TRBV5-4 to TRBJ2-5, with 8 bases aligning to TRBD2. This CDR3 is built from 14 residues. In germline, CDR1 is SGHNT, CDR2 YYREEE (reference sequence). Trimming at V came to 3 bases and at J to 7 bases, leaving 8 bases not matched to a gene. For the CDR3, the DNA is TGTGCCAGCAGCTGGCCTGGGACTAGAGGGACCCAGTACTTC. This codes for CASSWPGTRGTQYF.

Written as DNA, the CDR3 is TGCAGCGTTGAAGCGGTACAGGGGGCGAACACCGGGGAGCTGTTTTTT. This translates into CSVEAVQGANTGELFF. The chain joins TRBV29-1 to TRBJ2-2; 8 bases line up with TRBD1. In germline, CDR1 is SQVTM, CDR2 ANQGSEA. The J segment lost 0 bases and the V segment lost 1 base, leaving 4 bases of the junction unmatched. This CDR3 contains 16 residues.

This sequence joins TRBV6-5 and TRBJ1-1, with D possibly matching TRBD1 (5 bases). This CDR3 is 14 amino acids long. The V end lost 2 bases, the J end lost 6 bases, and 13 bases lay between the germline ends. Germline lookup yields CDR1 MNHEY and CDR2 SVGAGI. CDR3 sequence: CASSYGQGVAEAFF. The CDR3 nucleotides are TGTGCCAGCAGTTACGGGCAGGGCGTCGCTGAAGCTTTCTTT.

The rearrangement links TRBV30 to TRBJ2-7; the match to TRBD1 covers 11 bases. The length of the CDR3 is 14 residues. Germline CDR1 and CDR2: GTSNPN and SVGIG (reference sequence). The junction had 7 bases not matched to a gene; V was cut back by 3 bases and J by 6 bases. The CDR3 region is CAWRRPGQGGEQYF. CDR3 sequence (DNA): TGTGCCTGGAGACGGCCGGGACAGGGGGGCGAGCAGTACTTC.

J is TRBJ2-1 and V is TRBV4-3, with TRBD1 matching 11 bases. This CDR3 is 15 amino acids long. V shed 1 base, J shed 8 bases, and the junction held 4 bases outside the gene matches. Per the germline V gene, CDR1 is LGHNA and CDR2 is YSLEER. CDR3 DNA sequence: TGCGCCAGCAGCCAAGGGACAGGGGGCGGGGATGAGCAGTTCTTC. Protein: CASSQGTGGGDEQFF.

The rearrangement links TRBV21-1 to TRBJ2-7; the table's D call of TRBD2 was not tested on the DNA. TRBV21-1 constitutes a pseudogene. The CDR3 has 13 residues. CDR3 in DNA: TGTGCCAGCAGCAAAGACGGCTCCTACGAGCAGTACTTC. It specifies CASSKDGSYEQYF.

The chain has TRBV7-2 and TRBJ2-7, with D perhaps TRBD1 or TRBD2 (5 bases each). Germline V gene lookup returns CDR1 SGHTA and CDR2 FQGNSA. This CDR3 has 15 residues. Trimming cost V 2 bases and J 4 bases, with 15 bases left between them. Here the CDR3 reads CASSLSGRAAYEQYF. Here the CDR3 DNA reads TGTGCCAGCAGCTTAAGCGGCAGGGCCGCTTACGAGCAGTACTTC.

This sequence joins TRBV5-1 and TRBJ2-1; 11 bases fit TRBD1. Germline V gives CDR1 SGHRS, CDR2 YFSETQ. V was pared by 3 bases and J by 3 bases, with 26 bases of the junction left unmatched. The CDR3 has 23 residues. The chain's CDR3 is CASSSEDRGRPLVAGPGYNEQFF. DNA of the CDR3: TGCGCCAGCAGCTCAGAGGACAGGGGGCGCCCCCTGGTAGCTGGCCCAGGCTACAATGAGCAGTTCTTC.

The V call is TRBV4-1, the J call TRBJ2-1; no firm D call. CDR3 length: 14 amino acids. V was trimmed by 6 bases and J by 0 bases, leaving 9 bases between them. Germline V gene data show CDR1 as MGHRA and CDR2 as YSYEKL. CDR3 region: CASSEEISYNEQFF. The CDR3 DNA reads TGCGCCAGCAGTGAGGAGATCTCCTACAATGAGCAGTTCTTC.

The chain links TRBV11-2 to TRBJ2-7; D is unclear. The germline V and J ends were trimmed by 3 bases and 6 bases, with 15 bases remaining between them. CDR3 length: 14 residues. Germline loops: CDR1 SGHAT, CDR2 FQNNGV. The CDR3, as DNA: TGTGCCAGCAGCTTCGGACCTACCCTCTCCGAGCAGTACTTC. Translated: CASSFGPTLSEQYF.

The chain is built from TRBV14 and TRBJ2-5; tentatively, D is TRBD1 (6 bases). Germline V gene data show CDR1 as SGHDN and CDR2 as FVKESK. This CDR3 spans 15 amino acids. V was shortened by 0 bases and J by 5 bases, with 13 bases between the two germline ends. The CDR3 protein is CASSQDTGFRETQYF. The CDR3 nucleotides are TGTGCCAGCAGCCAAGACACAGGGTTTCGTGAGACCCAGTACTTC. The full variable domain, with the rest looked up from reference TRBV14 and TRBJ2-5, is EAGVTQFPSHSVIEKGQTVTLRCDPISGHDNLYWYRRVMGKEIKFLLHFVKESKQDESGMPNNRFLAERTGGTYSTLKVQPAELEDSGVYFCASSQDTGFRETQYFGPGTRLLVL.

The CDR3 sequence: CASSLLVRSGYGYTF. The CDR3 DNA reads as TGTGCCAGCAGTTTATTGGTCAGGTCGGGCTATGGCTACACCTTC. The chain joins TRBV28 to TRBJ1-2, with unresolved D. Trimming removed 1 base at V and 4 bases at J, with 13 bases between. This CDR3 spans 15 amino acids. Germline assignment: CDR1 MDHEN and CDR2 SYDVKM.

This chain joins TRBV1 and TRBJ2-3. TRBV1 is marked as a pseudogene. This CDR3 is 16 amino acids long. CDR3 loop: CTSSPGPDGGTDTQYF. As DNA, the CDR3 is TGCACCAGCAGCCCCGGCCCAGATGGCGGCACAGATACGCAGTATTTT.

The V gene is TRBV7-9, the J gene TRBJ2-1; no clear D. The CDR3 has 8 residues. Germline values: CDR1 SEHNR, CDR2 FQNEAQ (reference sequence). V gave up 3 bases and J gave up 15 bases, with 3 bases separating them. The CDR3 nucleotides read TGTGCCAGCAGCTTTCCGTTCTTC. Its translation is CASSFPFF.

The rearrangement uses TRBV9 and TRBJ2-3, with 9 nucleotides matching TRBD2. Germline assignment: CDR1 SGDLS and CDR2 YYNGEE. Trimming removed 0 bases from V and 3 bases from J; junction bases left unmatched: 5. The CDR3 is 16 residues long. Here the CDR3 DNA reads TGTGCCAGCAGCGTAGCTCTCCTAGCGGGAACAGATACGCAGTATTTT. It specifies CASSVALLAGTDTQYF.

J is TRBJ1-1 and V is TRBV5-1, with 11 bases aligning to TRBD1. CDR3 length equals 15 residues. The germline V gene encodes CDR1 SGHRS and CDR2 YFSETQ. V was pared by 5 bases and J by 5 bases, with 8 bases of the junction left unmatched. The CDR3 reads CASRTGTGGGTEAFF. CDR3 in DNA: TGCGCCAGCAGAACCGGGACAGGGGGAGGGACTGAAGCTTTCTTT.

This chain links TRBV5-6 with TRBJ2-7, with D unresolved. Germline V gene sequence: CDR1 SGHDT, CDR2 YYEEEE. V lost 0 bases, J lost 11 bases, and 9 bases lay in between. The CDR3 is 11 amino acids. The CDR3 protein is CASSLVGREYF. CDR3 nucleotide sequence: TGTGCCAGCAGCTTGGTCGGACGCGAGTACTTC.

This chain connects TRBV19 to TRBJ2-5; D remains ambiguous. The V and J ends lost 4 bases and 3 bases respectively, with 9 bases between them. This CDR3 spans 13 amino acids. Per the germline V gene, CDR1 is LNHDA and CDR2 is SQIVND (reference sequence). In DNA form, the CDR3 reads TGTGCCAGTAGTACTGGGCCAAAAGAGACCCAGTACTTC. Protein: CASSTGPKETQYF.

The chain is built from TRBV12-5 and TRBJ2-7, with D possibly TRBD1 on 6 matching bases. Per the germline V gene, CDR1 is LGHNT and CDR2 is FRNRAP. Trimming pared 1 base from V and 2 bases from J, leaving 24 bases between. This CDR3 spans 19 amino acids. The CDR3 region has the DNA TGTGCTAGTGGTTTGGAACCTAGGGGGTGCGCCTCTTCCACCTACGAGCAGTACTTC. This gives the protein CASGLEPRGCASSTYEQYF.

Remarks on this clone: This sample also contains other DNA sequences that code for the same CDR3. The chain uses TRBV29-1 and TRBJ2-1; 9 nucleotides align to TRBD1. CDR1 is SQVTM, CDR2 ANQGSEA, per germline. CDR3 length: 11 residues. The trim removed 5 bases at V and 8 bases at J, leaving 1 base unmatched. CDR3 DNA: TGCAGCGTTTACAGGGGGCATGAGCAGTTCTTC. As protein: CSVYRGHEQFF.

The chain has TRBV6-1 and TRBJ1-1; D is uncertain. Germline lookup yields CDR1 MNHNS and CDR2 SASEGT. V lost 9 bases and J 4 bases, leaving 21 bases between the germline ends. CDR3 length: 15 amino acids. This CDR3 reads CASRTRVRVGTEAFF. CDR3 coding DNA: TGTGCCAGTAGGACTCGAGTACGGGTCGGCACTGAAGCTTTCTTT.

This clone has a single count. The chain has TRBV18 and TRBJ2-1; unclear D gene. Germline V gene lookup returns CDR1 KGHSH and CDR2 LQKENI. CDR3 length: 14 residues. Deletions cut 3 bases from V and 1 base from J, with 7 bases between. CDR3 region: CASSPRSSYNEQFF. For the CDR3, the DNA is TGTGCCAGCTCACCCAGGTCATCCTACAATGAGCAGTTCTTC.

The CDR3 loop is CASSVGIGSSYNEQFF. The CDR3 DNA reads TGTGCCAGCAGCGTAGGTATCGGCAGCTCCTACAATGAGCAGTTCTTC. The V call is TRBV9, the J call TRBJ2-1; D uncertain. The CDR3 runs to 16 residues. V shed 0 bases and J shed 0 bases, with 10 bases lying between them. From germline, CDR1 is SGDLS and CDR2 YYNGEE.

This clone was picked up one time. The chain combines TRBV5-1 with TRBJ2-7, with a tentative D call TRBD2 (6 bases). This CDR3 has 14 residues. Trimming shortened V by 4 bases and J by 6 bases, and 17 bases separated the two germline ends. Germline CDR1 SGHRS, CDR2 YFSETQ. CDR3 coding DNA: TGCGCCAGCAGCCCATGGGACTCGTCGGGCGAGCAGTACTTC. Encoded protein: CASSPWDSSGEQYF.

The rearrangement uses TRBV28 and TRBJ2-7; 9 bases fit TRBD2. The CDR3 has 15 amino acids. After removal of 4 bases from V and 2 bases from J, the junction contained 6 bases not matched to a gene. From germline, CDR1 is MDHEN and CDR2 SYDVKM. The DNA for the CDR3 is TGTGCCAGCAGTTCGACTAGCGGAGCCCCCTACGAGCAGTACTTC. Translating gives CASSSTSGAPYEQYF.

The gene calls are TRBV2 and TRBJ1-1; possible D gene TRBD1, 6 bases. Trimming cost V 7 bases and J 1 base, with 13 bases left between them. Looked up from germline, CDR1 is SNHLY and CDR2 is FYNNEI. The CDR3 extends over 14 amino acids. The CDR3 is CASTNYRANTEAFF. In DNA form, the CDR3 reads TGTGCCAGCACTAACTACAGGGCGAACACTGAAGCTTTCTTT.